The text below deals with one TCR beta chain. V dropped 3 bases and J dropped 10; count of bases not matched to a gene: 3. The CDR3 is 11 amino acids. Per germline, CDR1 DFQATT and CDR2 SNEGSKA (reference sequence). This sample stems from a study of T cell changes during pregnancy in multiple sclerosis. The protocol was immunoSEQ multiplex PCR, while the TCRdb copy is restricted to in-frame clones and leaves out a portion. The table includes about 60,000 clones, about 90% detected once. The specimen comprised peripheral blood, sampled in the first trimester of pregnancy. The chain joins TRBV20-1 to TRBJ2-1; 7 bases align to TRBD1. The TCR was taken from a female donor with multiple sclerosis, enrolled in a pregnancy study. The CDR3 loop is CSARWGQEQFF. The CDR3 nucleotides are TGCAGTGCTAGGTGGGGACAGGAGCAGTTCTTC.